The 10 T cell receptor beta chains given below trace back to one sample, sequenced in a study of regulatory dendritic cells for organ transplantation. Allogeneic regulatory or mature dendritic cells were co-cultured for less than six days with CFSE-labeled sorted T cells at 1:10. Generated by immunoSEQ multiplex PCR, the TCRdb table keeps only in-frame clones and is missing some. There are fewer than 25,000 clones in the sample; 80% to 90% occur only once, and approximately 0.75% lies in the top ten. These receptors are not linked to any known antigen. Sequencing was performed on naive CD4+ T cells from blood cultured with regulatory dendritic cells. Subset here: CD45RA+ naive T cells. The receptors originated from a human donor in good health.

The count of this clone is one. This chain connects TRBV9 to TRBJ2-7; D remains unclear. Germline values: CDR1 SGDLS, CDR2 YYNGEE. CDR3 length: 15 amino acids. V gave up 0 bases and J gave up 2 bases, with 12 bases separating them. CDR3 bases: TGTGCCAGCAGCGTAGATACCGGCAGAGCCTACGAGCAGTACTTC. Amino acid sequence: CASSVDTGRAYEQYF.

The V gene is TRBV28, the J gene TRBJ2-3, with D perhaps matching TRBD2 (6 bases). The CDR3 has 15 residues. CDR1 and CDR2 (germline): MDHEN, SYDVKM. Trimming pared 6 bases from V and 5 bases from J, leaving 18 bases between. For the CDR3, the DNA is TGTGCCAGCAGGGCTCGGGACTGGGAGAAAGATACGCAGTATTTT. Translated: CASRARDWEKDTQYF.

DNA of the CDR3: TGTGCCAGCTCACCAACCTCAGACAGTCTCAATGAGCAGTTCTTC. It is translated as CASSPTSDSLNEQFF. The V gene is TRBV18, the J gene TRBJ2-1, with D tentatively TRBD1 (5 bases). V lost 2 bases, J lost 6 bases, and 14 bases lay in between. Germline lookup yields CDR1 KGHSH and CDR2 LQKENI. The CDR3 is 15 residues long.

The V gene is TRBV7-9, the J gene TRBJ1-1; D gene ambiguous. Trimming shortened V by 1 base and J by 8 bases, and 14 bases separated the two germline ends. CDR1 is SEHNR, CDR2 FQNEAQ, per germline (reference sequence). The CDR3 totals 14 residues. For the CDR3, the DNA is TGTGCCAGCAGCTTAGGGCGGCGAGAGGGAGAAGCTTTCTTT. Amino acids: CASSLGRREGEAFF.

The chain couples TRBV28 to TRBJ1-2, with 9 nucleotides matching TRBD1. The ends lost 5 bases at V and 13 bases at J; junction bases unmatched: 14. CDR1 and CDR2 (germline): MDHEN, SYDVKM. The CDR3 has 14 residues. CDR3 residues: CASSPRDRALKSTF. Written as DNA, the CDR3 is TGTGCCAGCAGTCCCCGGGACAGGGCCCTGAAAAGCACCTTC.

The rearrangement links TRBV28 to TRBJ1-5; D possibly corresponds to TRBD1 (6 bases). Trimming shortened V by 8 bases and J by 2 bases, and 10 bases separated the two germline ends. CDR1 is MDHEN, CDR2 SYDVKM, per germline. This CDR3 contains 13 residues. CDR3 residues: CASSQGGNQPQHF. Written as DNA, the CDR3 is TGTGCCAGCTCACAGGGTGGCAATCAGCCCCAGCATTTT. Full variable domain (outside the CDR3, taken from reference TRBV28 and TRBJ1-5): DVKVTQSSRYLVKRTGEKVFLECVQDMDHENMFWYRQDPGLGLRLIYFSYDVKMKEKGDIPEGYSVSREKKERFSLILESASTNQTSMYLCASSQGGNQPQHFGDGTRLSIL.

This chain joins TRBV11-2 and TRBJ2-1; tentative D call: TRBD1 (5 bases). Germline CDR1 and CDR2: SGHAT and FQNNGV. This CDR3 comprises 13 residues. V lost 4 bases to trimming and J lost 4 bases, with 8 bases between them. The CDR3 nucleotides are TGTGCCAGCAGCTCATACAGGTACAATGAGCAGTTCTTC. Protein: CASSSYRYNEQFF.

The chain joins TRBV30 to TRBJ1-4, with TRBD1 identical over 10 bases. There are 15 residues in the CDR3. Trimming removed 1 base from V and 3 bases from J; junction bases left unmatched: 2. Germline V gives CDR1 GTSNPN, CDR2 SVGIG (reference sequence). Here the CDR3 DNA reads TGTGCCTGGAGTGCCGGGACAGGGGCTAATGAAAAACTGTTTTTT. Translation: CAWSAGTGANEKLFF.

The CDR3 reads CASSFYSAASCRETQYF. The CDR3 region has the DNA TGTGCCAGCAGCTTTTATTCCGCGGCTAGCTGTCGGGAGACCCAGTACTTC. The genes are TRBV7-3 and TRBJ2-5; possibly TRBD2 for D (5 bases). The CDR3 loop spans 17 amino acids. Germline V lookup: CDR1 SGHTA, CDR2 FQGTGA. Trimming stripped 3 bases from V and 5 bases from J, with 22 bases between.

The gene calls are TRBV6-6 and TRBJ1-4; no reliable D call. Germline V gives CDR1 MNHNY, CDR2 SVGAGI (reference sequence). There are 12 residues in the CDR3. Trimming stripped 7 bases from V and 5 bases from J, with 8 bases between. The CDR3 loop is CASMMANEKLFF. CDR3 nucleotides: TGTGCCAGCATGATGGCGAATGAAAAACTGTTTTTT.